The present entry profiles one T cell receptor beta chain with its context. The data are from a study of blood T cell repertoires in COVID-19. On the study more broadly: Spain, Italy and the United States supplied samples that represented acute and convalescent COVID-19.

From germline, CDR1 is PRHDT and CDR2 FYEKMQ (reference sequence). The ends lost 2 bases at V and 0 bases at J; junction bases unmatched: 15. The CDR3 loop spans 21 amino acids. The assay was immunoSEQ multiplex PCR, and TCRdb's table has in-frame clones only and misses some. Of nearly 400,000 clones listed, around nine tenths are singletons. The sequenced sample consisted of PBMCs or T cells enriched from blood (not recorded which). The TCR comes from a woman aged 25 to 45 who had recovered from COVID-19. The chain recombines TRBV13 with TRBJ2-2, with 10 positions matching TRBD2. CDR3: CASSLTRFGERGGANTGELFF. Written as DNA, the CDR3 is TGTGCCAGCAGCTTAACCCGCTTTGGTGAGCGGGGGGGAGCGAACACCGGGGAGCTGTTTTTT.